These 28 T cell receptor beta chains originate from one sample sequenced in a study of tumor and adjacent non-tumor tissue in lung cancer. No cell sorting was done before RNA was extracted from the tissue. Three rounds of nested PCR, following a modified ARM-PCR protocol, produced the TCRbeta library. TCRdb used MiXCR to reprocess the multiplex PCR reads, holding one entry per CDR3 protein. The sample lists approximately 120,000 distinct CDR3 sequences, more than 60% occurring once. The sequencing input was lung tumor tissue. Every receptor here comes from a woman in her sixties or seventies with non-small cell lung cancer.

A remark on this clonotype: Possible read error: a much larger clone is one base away. This chain uses TRBV6-5 with TRBJ1-5; weak D call: TRBD1 (6 bases). The V gene lost 7 bases and the J gene lost 6 bases, with 22 bases spanning the gap. CDR1 MNHEY and CDR2 SVGAGI come from the germline V gene. The length of the CDR3 is 16 residues. The chain's CDR3 is CASTRQWDNFIQPQHF. As DNA, the CDR3 is TGTGCCAGCACACGCCAGTGGGACAACTTCATTCAGCCCCAGCATTTT.

The chain has TRBV29-1 and TRBJ2-3; D could derive from TRBD1 or TRBD2 (5 bases each). Looked up from germline, CDR1 is SQVTM and CDR2 is ANQGSEA. Trimming took 3 bases from V and 15 from J, leaving 22 bases between them. The CDR3 totals 13 residues. For the CDR3, the DNA is TGCAGCGTTGATGGTGGGACGAGAGATACGTATTATTTT. It codes for CSVDGGTRDTYYF.

To note about this clonotype: One junction end does not reproduce the germline sequence, and a read error may be involved. The chain employs TRBV20-1 and TRBJ2-3; D gene ambiguous. The CDR3 extends over 15 amino acids. Germline V gene sequence: CDR1 DFQATT, CDR2 SNEGSKA (reference sequence). CDR3 nucleotides: TGCATTGCTAGATATGGGATCCTCGTTGCAGATACGCAGTATTTT. Encoded protein: CIARYGILVADTQYF.

V gene TRBV4-3 combines with J gene TRBJ1-1; D perhaps matches TRBD1 (5 bases). The CDR3 runs to 16 residues. CDR1 LGHNA and CDR2 YSLEER come from the germline V gene. V gave up 7 bases and J gave up 3 bases, with 21 bases separating them. CDR3 sequence: CASKQDGRGDYTEAFF. DNA for the CDR3: TGCGCCAGCAAGCAAGATGGGAGAGGGGATTACACTGAAGCTTTCTTT.

The J gene is TRBJ2-7, the V gene TRBV5-1; 8 bases map to TRBD2. J gave up 5 bases and V 5 bases, and 15 bases lay outside the gene matches. CDR3 length: 16 amino acids. Per germline, CDR1 SGHRS and CDR2 YFSETQ. The CDR3 nucleotides read TGCGCCAGCAGTCAGCAAGAGGCGGGGGGCGGAAACGAGCAGTACTTC. Translated: CASSQQEAGGGNEQYF.

In regard to this clonotype: At one end the junction does not follow the germline gene, possibly because of a read error. This rearrangement joins TRBV28 to TRBJ2-3; 8 nucleotides align to TRBD2. CDR3 length: 16 residues. Germline V CDR1 and CDR2: MDHEN, SYDVKM. This CDR3 reads CASSSGQRGRIDTQYF. The DNA of the CDR3 is TGTGCCAGCAGTTCCGGACAGCGGGGGCGCATAGATACACAGTATTTT.

In this sample, this clonotype turned up once. The germline gene is not matched at one end of the junction; a read error may be the cause. The chain couples TRBV11-3 to TRBJ2-1; TRBD2 matches at 12 bases. CDR3 size: 17 residues. Germline loops: CDR1 SGHNT, CDR2 YENEEA. This CDR3 reads CVSSLELTSGSLNEQSF. CDR3 DNA sequence: TGTGTTAGCAGCTTAGAGTTGACTAGCGGGAGCCTCAATGAGCAGTCCTTC.

In this sample, this clonotype turned up a few times. The chain carries TRBV28 and TRBJ1-1; no clear D. With 0 bases removed from V and 1 base from J, the gap between germline ends came to 6 bases. The CDR3 is 14 amino acids. Per germline, CDR1 MDHEN and CDR2 SYDVKM. This CDR3 is CASSLWSGNTEAFF. The CDR3 nucleotides are TGTGCCAGCAGTTTATGGTCCGGGAACACTGAAGCTTTCTTT.

In regard to this clonotype: A junction end diverges from the germline sequence, so it may reflect a read error. V and J are TRBV11-3 and TRBJ2-1, with D tentatively TRBD1 (6 bases). CDR3 size: 16 residues. Germline V CDR1 and CDR2: SGHNT, YENEEA. CDR3 DNA sequence: TGTACCAGCAGCTTCACCGACAGGACGGGGTCCAATGAGCAGTTCTTC. Encoded protein: CTSSFTDRTGSNEQFF.

The table lists this clonotype with a few counts. This sequence joins TRBV6-1 and TRBJ2-7; TRBD1 is a possible D gene (6 bases). Germline CDR1 is MNHNS and CDR2 is SASEGT. V lost 5 bases and J 2 bases, leaving 10 bases between the germline ends. This CDR3 region has 13 residues. The CDR3 reads CASSYRAPYEQYF. CDR3 DNA: TGTGCCAGCAGTTACAGGGCGCCCTACGAGCAGTACTTC.

A word on this clonotype: This may be a read error: a much more frequent sequence differs by one nucleotide. V gene TRBV20-1 combines with J gene TRBJ2-5, with D perhaps matching TRBD2 (6 bases). Germline CDR1 is DFQATT and CDR2 is SNEGSKA (reference sequence). This CDR3 contains 15 residues. The CDR3 reads CRARHGGVPQGTQYF. The CDR3 DNA reads TGCAGAGCTAGACATGGAGGGGTTCCCCAAGGGACCCAGTACTTC.

For this clonotype: Likely a read error: the CDR3 ends without its conserved phenylalanine or tryptophan. The chain couples TRBV11-2 to TRBJ1-5, with D unresolved. Germline-derived CDR1 and CDR2 are SGHAT and FQNNGV. Trimming pared 1 base from V and 11 bases from J, leaving 15 bases between. This CDR3 has 14 residues. The CDR3 loop reads CASSLGSSWQSQHY. The CDR3 region has the DNA TGTGCCAGCAGCTTAGGGAGTTCATGGCAGTCCCAGCATTAT.

In regard to this clonotype: A read error may explain this, as a much larger clone is one base away. The gene calls are TRBV4-1 and TRBJ2-5; 7 bases are a match to TRBD2. The CDR3 consists of 15 residues. Germline CDR1 and CDR2: MGHRA and YSYEKL. The CDR3 DNA sequence: TGCGCCAGCAACCAAGTTTTGGGAGGGTTGGAGACCCAGTACTTC. Its protein product is CASNQVLGGLETQYF.

Concerning this clonotype: A read error may produce the germline difference seen at one junction end. This chain links TRBV4-3 with TRBJ1-1; possibly TRBD1 for D (5 bases). The CDR3 totals 13 residues. The germline V gene has CDR1 LGHNA and CDR2 YSLEER. The CDR3 bases are TGCGCCAGTAGCCAAACGGGACGTTCAGAAGCTTCCTTT. This translates into CASSQTGRSEASF.

This clonotype was observed a single time. Possible read error: a much larger clone is one base away. J is TRBJ2-1 and V is TRBV20-1; no firm D call. The CDR3 contains 15 residues. Germline CDR1 is DFQATT and CDR2 is SNEGSKA (reference sequence). CDR3 nucleotide sequence: TGCAGTGCTAGAGCCGTCCAATATCAGTACAATGAGCAGCTCTTC. Its translation is CSARAVQYQYNEQLF.

The chain combines TRBV28 with TRBJ1-4; possible D gene TRBD1, 5 bases. Germline assignment: CDR1 MDHEN and CDR2 SYDVKM. The CDR3 runs 14 residues. V shed 4 bases and J shed 7 bases, with 13 bases lying between them. The CDR3 DNA follows: TGTGCCAGCAGTTCAGTAGGGGTGGCTGAAAAACTGTTTTTT. This sequence encodes CASSSVGVAEKLFF.

The chain combines TRBV4-2 with TRBJ2-1; D unresolved. V gave up 5 bases and J gave up 3 bases, with 11 bases separating them. Germline V gene data show CDR1 as LGHNA and CDR2 as YNFKEQ. The CDR3 length is 14 residues. The CDR3 loop is CASSCEVDYNEQFF. The CDR3 bases are TGTGCCAGCAGCTGTGAGGTAGACTACAATGAGCAGTTCTTC.

The V and J genes are TRBV5-1 and TRBJ2-1; 12 bases agree with TRBD2. The V gene's germline CDR1 is SGHRS and CDR2 YFSETQ. CDR3 size: 17 residues. The trim removed 0 bases at V and 6 bases at J, leaving 7 bases unmatched. The CDR3 sequence: CASSLDPSSGGANEQFF. For the CDR3, the DNA is TGCGCCAGCAGCTTGGATCCCTCTAGCGGGGGGGCCAATGAGCAGTTCTTC.

As for this clonotype: The junction departs from the called germline gene at one end, perhaps through a read error. J is TRBJ2-3 and V is TRBV28; D is unclear. Germline V lookup: CDR1 MDHEN, CDR2 SYDVKM. This CDR3 comprises 11 residues. CDR3 sequence reads: CANSRADTHYF. CDR3 in DNA: TGTGCCAACAGTAGGGCCGATACGCACTATTTT.

In the case of this clonotype: At one of its ends the junction is not consistent with the germline gene, which may arise from a read error. The J gene is TRBJ2-1, the V gene TRBV4-3; 12 nucleotides line up with TRBD2. The CDR3 has 16 residues. Germline CDR1 reads LGHNA; CDR2 reads YSLEER. The CDR3 sequence: CASSQGTSGIHNEQFF. The CDR3 DNA is TGCGCCAGCAGCCAAGGGACTAGCGGGATTCACAATGAGCAATTCTTC.

This clonotype was observed at least ten times. The gene calls are TRBV28 and TRBJ1-1; D call uncertain. CDR1 is MDHEN, CDR2 SYDVKM, per germline. Trimming shortened V by 6 bases and J by 11 bases, and 22 bases separated the two germline ends. The CDR3 contains 14 residues. The CDR3 nucleotides read TGTGCCAGCAGCCCTGGAGGGAGCCTCTACGGGGCTTTCTTT. This encodes CASSPGGSLYGAFF.

Worth noting for this clonotype: A much more abundant neighbour one base away suggests this may be a read error. The chain carries TRBV29-1 and TRBJ1-2; tentatively, D is TRBD1 (6 bases). Germline V lookup: CDR1 SQVTM, CDR2 ANQGSEA. The CDR3 consists of 13 residues. Trimming pared 8 bases from V and 4 bases from J, leaving 17 bases between. The CDR3 sequence: CSIAQQGGYGYTF. In DNA, the CDR3 is TGCAGCATTGCCCAACAGGGAGGCTATGGCTACACCTTC.

Comments on this clonotype: Germline and junction disagree at one end, which may indicate a read error. This sequence joins TRBV11-2 and TRBJ2-7, with D tentatively TRBD1 (6 bases). The CDR3 is 16 amino acids. Germline CDR1 is SGHAT and CDR2 is FQNNGV. In DNA, the CDR3 is TGTGCCAGCAGGTTAGGATACTCTGGGGGCCCCTACGAGCAGTACTTC. Protein product: CASRLGYSGGPYEQYF.

This clonotype showed up just once. This CDR3 fails to terminate in the conserved phenylalanine or tryptophan, so it likely reflects a read error. The chain employs TRBV5-4 and TRBJ2-3, with 9 bases that match TRBD1. Germline values: CDR1 SGHNT, CDR2 YYREEE (reference sequence). There are 15 residues in the CDR3. The CDR3 sequence: CASRAGTGNTGTQYL. The CDR3 DNA reads as TGTGCCAGCAGAGCCGGGACAGGGAACACAGGTACGCAGTATTTG.

Points on this clonotype: No conserved phenylalanine or tryptophan is present at the end of the CDR3, so a read error is the likely explanation. V usage is TRBV12-3 or TRBV12-4 and J usage is TRBJ2-7; either TRBD1 or TRBD2 may fit D (6 bases each). The ends were cut back, 11 bases at V and 1 base at J, with 15 bases in the middle. The CDR3 totals 13 residues. The CDR3 DNA sequence: TGTGCCTGCCTTGAGGGGGGATCCTACGAGCAGTACTTG. Translated: CACLEGGSYEQYL.

This clonotype appeared once. Sequence at one end of the junction differs from germline and may be a read error. The chain couples TRBV11-3 to TRBJ1-2; 7 nucleotides align to TRBD1. The CDR3 totals 15 residues. Germline V lookup: CDR1 SGHNT, CDR2 YENEEA. This chain's CDR3 is CTSSPDSTGRYGYTF. DNA for the CDR3: TGTACCAGCAGCCCAGATTCGACAGGGAGATATGGCTACACCTTC.

Concerning this clonotype itself: One end of the junction is discordant with germline, which a read error may explain. The chain is built from TRBV7-8 and TRBJ1-2; unclear D gene. Germline lookup yields CDR1 SGHVS and CDR2 FQNEAQ. The length of the CDR3 is 13 residues. The CDR3 loop reads CASSLGGVYRYIF. CDR3 DNA sequence: TGTGCCAGCAGCTTGGGCGGAGTCTATCGCTACATCTTC.

The CDR3 region is CASRGDMVVTGELFF. The CDR3 nucleotides are TGTGCCAGCAGAGGGGACATGGTCGTAACCGGGGAGCTGTTTTTT. The rearrangement uses TRBV12-3 or TRBV12-4 and TRBJ2-2; a possible D gene is TRBD1 (6 bases). CDR3 length: 15 residues. The ends were cut back, 6 bases at V and 5 bases at J, with 16 bases in the middle.